This T cell receptor (beta chain) comes out of a study of blood T cells in healthy people across ages. The V gene's germline CDR1 is ENHRY and CDR2 SYGVKD. The CDR3 extends over 12 amino acids. Trimming pared 10 bases from V and 6 bases from J, leaving 14 bases between. Together with a sample-barcoded 5' primer, a J-beta primer mix was included in a second PCR lasting about 6 to 11 cycles. A single record per CDR3 protein comes from TCRdb applying MiXCR to the 5' RACE reads. The profile covers 450,000 to 700,000 distinct CDR3 sequences, with about 25% appearing a single time and 18% taken by the ten largest.

The TCR was taken from a woman in her 70s in good health. Sequencing input: blood. This chain uses TRBV10-3 with TRBJ2-3; perhaps TRBD2 as D (6 bases). The CDR3 loop reads CATGDSKDTQYF. Here the CDR3 DNA reads TGTGCCACCGGGGACTCCAAGGATACGCAGTATTTT.